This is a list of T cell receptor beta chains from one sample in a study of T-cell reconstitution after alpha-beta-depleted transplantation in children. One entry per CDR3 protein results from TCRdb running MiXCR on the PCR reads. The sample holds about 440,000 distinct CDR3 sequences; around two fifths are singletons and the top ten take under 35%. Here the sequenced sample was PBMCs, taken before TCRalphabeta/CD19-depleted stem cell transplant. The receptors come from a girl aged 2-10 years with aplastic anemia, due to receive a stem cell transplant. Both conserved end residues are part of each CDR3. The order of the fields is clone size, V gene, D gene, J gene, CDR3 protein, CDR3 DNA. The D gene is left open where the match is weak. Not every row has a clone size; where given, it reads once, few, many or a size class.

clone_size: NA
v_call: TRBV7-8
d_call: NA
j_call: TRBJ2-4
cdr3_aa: CASSLTDSDRQRESKNIQYF
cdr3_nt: TGTGCCAGCAGCCTTACCGATTCAGACAGGCAGAGGGAATCCAAAAACATTCAGTACTTC

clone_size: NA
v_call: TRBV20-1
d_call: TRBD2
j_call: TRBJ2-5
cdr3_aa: CSAKWGGQETQYF
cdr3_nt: TGCAGTGCTAAGTGGGGGGGACAAGAGACCCAGTACTTC

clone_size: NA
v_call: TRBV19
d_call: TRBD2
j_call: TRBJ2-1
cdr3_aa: CASRRPGLADSYNEQFF
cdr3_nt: TGTGCCAGTAGGCGTCCGGGACTAGCGGACTCCTACAATGAGCAGTTCTTC

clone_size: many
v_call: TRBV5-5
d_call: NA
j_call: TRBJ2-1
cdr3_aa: CASSLAVRDNYNEQFF
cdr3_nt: TGTGCCAGCAGCTTGGCCGTCAGGGACAACTACAATGAGCAGTTCTTC

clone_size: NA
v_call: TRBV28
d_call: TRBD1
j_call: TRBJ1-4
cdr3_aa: CASSRGTVIEKLFF
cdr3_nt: TGTGCCAGCAGTCGGGGGACAGTGATTGAAAAACTGTTTTTT

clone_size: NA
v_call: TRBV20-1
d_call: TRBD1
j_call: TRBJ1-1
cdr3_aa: CSGDRGWTEAFF
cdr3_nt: TGCAGTGGGGACAGGGGTTGGACTGAAGCTTTCTTT

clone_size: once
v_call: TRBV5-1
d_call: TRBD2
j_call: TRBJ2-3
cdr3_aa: CASSLMPEGGGTDTQYF
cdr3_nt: TGCGCCAGCAGCCTGATGCCCGAGGGAGGGGGCACAGATACGCAGTATTTT

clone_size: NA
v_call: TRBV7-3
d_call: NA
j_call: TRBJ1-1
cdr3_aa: CASSLRGRSEAFF
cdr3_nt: TGTGCCAGCAGCTTACGAGGGAGGAGTGAAGCTTTCTTT

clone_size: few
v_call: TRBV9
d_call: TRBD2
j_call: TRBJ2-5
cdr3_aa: CASSVGASGQETQYF
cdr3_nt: TGTGCCAGCAGCGTAGGTGCTAGCGGCCAAGAGACCCAGTACTTC

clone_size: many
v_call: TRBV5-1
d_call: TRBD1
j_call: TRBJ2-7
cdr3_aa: CASSLGGTTGGYFGEQYF
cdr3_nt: TGCGCCAGCAGCTTGGGGGGAACAACAGGGGGGTACTTCGGCGAGCAGTACTTC

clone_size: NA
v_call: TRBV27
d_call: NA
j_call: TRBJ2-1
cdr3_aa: CASGYYSSSYNEQFF
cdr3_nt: TGTGCCAGCGGCTACTACTCCAGCTCCTACAATGAGCAGTTCTTC

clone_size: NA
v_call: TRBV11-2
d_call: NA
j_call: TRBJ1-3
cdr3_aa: CASSLSGYGNTIYF
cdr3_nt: TGTGCCAGCAGCTTATCAGGATACGGAAACACCATATATTTT

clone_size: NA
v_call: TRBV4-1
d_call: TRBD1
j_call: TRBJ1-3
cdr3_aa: CASSLYDGQGLGNTIYF
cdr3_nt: TGCGCCAGCAGCCTGTACGACGGACAGGGTTTGGGAAACACCATATATTTT

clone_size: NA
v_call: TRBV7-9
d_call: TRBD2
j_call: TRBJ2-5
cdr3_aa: CASSLTSGGHQETQYF
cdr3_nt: TGTGCCAGCAGCTTAACTAGCGGGGGCCACCAAGAGACCCAGTACTTC

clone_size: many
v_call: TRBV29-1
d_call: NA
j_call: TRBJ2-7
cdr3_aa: CSVLGDRRGNEQYF
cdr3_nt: TGCAGCGTTCTGGGAGACAGGAGGGGGAACGAGCAGTACTTC

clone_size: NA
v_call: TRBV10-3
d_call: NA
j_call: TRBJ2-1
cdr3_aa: CAISASSHEQFF
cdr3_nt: TGTGCCATCAGTGCGAGTTCTCATGAGCAGTTCTTC

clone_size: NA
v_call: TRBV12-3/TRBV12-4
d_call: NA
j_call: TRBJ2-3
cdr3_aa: CASALGGLTDTQYF
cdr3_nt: TGTGCCAGCGCCCTTGGGGGACTCACAGATACGCAGTATTTT

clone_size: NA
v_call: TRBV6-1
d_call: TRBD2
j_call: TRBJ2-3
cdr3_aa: CASSRTSGYTDTQYF
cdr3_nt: TGTGCCAGCAGCAGGACTAGCGGATACACAGATACGCAGTATTTT

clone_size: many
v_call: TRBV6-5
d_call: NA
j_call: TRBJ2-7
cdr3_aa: CASSYSGPRESHEQYF
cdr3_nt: TGTGCCAGCAGTTACTCGGGCCCCCGCGAGTCCCACGAGCAGTACTTC

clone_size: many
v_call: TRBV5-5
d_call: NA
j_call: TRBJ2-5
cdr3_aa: CASSFEGVSFSETQYF
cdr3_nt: TGTGCCAGCAGCTTCGAGGGAGTCAGTTTTTCGGAGACCCAGTACTTC

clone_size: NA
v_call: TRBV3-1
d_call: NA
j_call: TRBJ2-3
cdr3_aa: CASTPAGVNTDTQYF
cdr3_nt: TGTGCCAGCACCCCCGCCGGGGTTAACACAGATACGCAGTATTTT

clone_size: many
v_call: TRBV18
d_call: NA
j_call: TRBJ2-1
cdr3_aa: CASLRETYNEQFF
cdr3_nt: TGTGCCAGCTTAAGGGAGACCTACAATGAGCAGTTCTTC

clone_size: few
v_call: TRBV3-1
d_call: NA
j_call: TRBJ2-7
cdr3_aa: CASTQTGMNYEQYF
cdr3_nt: TGTGCCAGCACCCAGACCGGGATGAACTACGAGCAGTACTTC

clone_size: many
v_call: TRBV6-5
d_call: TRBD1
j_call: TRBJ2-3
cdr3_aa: CASSYVMGQGVPYF
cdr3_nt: TGTGCCAGCAGTTACGTCATGGGACAGGGGGTACCGTATTTT

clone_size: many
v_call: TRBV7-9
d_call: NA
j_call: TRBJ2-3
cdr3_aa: CASSLTGVDTQYF
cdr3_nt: TGTGCCAGCAGCCTGACAGGTGTAGATACGCAGTATTTT

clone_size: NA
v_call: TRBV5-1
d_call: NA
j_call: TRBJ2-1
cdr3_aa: CASSSYRGGDEQFF
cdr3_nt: TGCGCCAGCAGCTCATACAGGGGGGGCGATGAGCAGTTCTTC

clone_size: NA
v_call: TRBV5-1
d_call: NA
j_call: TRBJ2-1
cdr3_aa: CASRSEDEQFF
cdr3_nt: TGCGCCAGCCGTTCGGAGGATGAGCAGTTCTTC

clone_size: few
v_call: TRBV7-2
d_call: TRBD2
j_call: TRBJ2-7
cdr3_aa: CASSLSGTSGSGEQYF
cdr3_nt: TGTGCCAGCAGCTTATCCGGGACTAGCGGGAGCGGCGAGCAGTACTTC

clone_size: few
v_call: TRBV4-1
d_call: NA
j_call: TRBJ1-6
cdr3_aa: CASSQEQGTYNSPLHF
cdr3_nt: TGCGCCAGCAGCCAAGAACAGGGCACCTATAATTCACCCCTCCACTTT

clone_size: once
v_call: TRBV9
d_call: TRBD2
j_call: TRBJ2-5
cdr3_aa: CASSEGTSGESYQETQYF
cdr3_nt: TGTGCCAGCAGCGAGGGGACTAGCGGCGAATCGTACCAAGAGACCCAGTACTTC

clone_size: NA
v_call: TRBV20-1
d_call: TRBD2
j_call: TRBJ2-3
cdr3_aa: CSAGPPGGAADTQYF
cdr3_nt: TGCAGTGCCGGCCCTCCCGGGGGGGCCGCAGATACGCAGTATTTT

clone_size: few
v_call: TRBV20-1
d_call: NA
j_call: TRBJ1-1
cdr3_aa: CSAETVNTEAFF
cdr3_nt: TGCAGTGCTGAGACAGTTAACACTGAAGCTTTCTTT

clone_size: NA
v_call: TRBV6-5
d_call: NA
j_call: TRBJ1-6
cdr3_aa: CASSYVTVSYNSPLHF
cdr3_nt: TGTGCCAGCAGTTACGTGACAGTTTCTTATAATTCACCCCTCCACTTT